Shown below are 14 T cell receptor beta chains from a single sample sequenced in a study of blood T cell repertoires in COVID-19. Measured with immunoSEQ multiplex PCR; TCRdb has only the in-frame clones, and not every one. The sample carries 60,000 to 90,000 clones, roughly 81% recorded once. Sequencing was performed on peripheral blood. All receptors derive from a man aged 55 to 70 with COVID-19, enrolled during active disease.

The DNA of the CDR3 is TGCGCCAGCTCCCCACAGGGGGCTCGGACAGATACGCAGTATTTT. Translating it yields CASSPQGARTDTQYF. The rearrangement joins TRBV5-1 to TRBJ2-3; 9 bases fit TRBD1. The CDR3 runs to 15 residues. From germline, CDR1 is SGHRS and CDR2 YFSETQ. V lost 7 bases and J lost 3; bases outside the gene matches: 9. The variable domain in full, completed from reference TRBV5-1 and TRBJ2-3, reads KAGVTQTPRYLIKTRGQQVTLSCSPISGHRSVSWYQQTPGQGLQFLFEYFSETQRNKGNFPGRFSGRQFSNSRSEMNVSTLELGDSALYLCASSPQGARTDTQYFGPGTRLTVL.

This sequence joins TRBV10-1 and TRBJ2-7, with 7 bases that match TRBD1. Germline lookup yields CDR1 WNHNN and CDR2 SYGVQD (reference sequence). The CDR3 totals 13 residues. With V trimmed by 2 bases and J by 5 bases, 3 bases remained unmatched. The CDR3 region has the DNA TGCGCCAGCAGTGAGGACAGGGTTAACGAGCAGTACTTC. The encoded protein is CASSEDRVNEQYF.

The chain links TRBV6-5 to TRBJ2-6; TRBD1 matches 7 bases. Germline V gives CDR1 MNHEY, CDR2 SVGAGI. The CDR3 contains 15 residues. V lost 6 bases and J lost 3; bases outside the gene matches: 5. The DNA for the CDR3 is TGTGCCAGCAGATTAGGGGGCGTTGGGGCCAACGTCCTGACTTTC. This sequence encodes CASRLGGVGANVLTF.

The CDR3 DNA is TGTGCCAGCAGCTTGAGCGGGTCCTCCTACGAGCAGTACTTC. Its translation is CASSLSGSSYEQYF. V is TRBV6-2 or TRBV6-3 and J is TRBJ2-7; possible D gene TRBD2, 6 bases. Germline lookup yields CDR1 MNHEY and CDR2 SVGEGT. The CDR3 spans 14 residues. Trimming took off 6 bases at V and 0 bases at J, with 12 bases between the two ends.

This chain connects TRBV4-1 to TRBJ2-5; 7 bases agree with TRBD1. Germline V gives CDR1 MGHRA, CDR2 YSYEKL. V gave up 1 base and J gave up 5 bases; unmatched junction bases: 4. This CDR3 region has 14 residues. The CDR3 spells CASSQADRRETQYF. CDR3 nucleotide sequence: TGCGCCAGCAGCCAAGCGGACAGGCGGGAGACCCAGTACTTC.

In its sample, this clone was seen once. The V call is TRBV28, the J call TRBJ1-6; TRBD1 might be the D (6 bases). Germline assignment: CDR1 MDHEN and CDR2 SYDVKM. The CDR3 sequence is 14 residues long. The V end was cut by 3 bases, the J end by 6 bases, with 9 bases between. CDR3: CASSLPRGNSPLHF. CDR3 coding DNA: TGTGCCAGCAGTTTGCCCAGGGGTAATTCACCCCTCCACTTT.

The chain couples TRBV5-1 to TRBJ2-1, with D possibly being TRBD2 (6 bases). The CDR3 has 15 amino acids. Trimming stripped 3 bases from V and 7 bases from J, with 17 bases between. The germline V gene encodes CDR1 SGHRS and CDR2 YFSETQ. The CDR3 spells CASSYLGTGVNEQFF. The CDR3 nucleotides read TGCGCCAGCAGCTATTTGGGGACTGGGGTTAATGAGCAGTTCTTC. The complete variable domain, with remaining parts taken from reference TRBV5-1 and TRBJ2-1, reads KAGVTQTPRYLIKTRGQQVTLSCSPISGHRSVSWYQQTPGQGLQFLFEYFSETQRNKGNFPGRFSGRQFSNSRSEMNVSTLELGDSALYLCASSYLGTGVNEQFFGPGTRLTVL.

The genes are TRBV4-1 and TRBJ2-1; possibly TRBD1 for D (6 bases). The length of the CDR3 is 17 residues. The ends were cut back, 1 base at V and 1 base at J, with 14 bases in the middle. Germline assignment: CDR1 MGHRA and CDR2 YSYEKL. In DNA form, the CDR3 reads TGCGCCAGCAGCCAAGTCCCCGCGACAGGTTCCTACAATGAGCAGTTCTTC. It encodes CASSQVPATGSYNEQFF.

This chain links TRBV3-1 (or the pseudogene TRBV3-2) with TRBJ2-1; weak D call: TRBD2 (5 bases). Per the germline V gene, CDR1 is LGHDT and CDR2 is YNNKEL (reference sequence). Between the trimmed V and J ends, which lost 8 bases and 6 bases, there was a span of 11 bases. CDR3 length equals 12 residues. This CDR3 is CASRKEGNEQFF. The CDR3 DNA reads TGTGCCAGCCGTAAAGAGGGCAATGAGCAGTTCTTC.

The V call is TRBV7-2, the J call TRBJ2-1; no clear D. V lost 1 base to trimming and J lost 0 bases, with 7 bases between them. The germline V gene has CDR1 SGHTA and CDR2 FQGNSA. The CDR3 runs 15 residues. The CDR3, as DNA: TGTGCCAGCAGCTTAGACGCTAGCTCCTACAATGAGCAGTTCTTC. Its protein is CASSLDASSYNEQFF.

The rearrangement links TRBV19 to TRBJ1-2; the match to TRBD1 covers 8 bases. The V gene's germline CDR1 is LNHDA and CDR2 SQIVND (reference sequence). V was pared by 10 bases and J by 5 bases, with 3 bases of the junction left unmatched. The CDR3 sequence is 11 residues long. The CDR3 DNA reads TGTGCCACCCGACAGGGGTATGGCTACACCTTC. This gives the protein CATRQGYGYTF. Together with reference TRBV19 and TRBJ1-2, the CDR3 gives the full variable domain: DGGITQSPKYLFRKEGQNVTLSCEQNLNHDAMYWYRQDPGQGLRLIYYSQIVNDFQKGDIAEGYSVSREKKESFPLTVTSAQKNPTAFYLCATRQGYGYTFGSGTRLTVV.

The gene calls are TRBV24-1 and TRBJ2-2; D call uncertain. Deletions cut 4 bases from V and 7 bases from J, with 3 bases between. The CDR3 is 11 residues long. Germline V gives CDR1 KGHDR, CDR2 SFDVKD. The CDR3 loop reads CATSDGGELFF. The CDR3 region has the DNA TGTGCCACCAGTGACGGCGGGGAGCTGTTTTTT.

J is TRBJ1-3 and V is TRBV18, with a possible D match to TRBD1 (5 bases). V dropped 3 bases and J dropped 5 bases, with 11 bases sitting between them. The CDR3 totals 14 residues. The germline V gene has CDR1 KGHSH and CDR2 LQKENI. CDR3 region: CASSPDSDRNTIYF. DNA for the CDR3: TGTGCCAGCTCACCCGACAGCGACCGAAACACCATATATTTT.

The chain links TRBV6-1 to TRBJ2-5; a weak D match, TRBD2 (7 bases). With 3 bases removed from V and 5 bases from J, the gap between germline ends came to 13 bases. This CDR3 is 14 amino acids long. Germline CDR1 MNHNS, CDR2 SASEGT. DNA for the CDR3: TGTGCCAGCAGTGAGGTGGGGGGGCTCGAGACCCAGTACTTC. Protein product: CASSEVGGLETQYF.